These 31 T cell receptor beta chains were sequenced from one sample in a study of blood T cell repertoires in COVID-19. Repertoires were generated with immunoSEQ multiplex PCR, while TCRdb's copy carries only in-frame clones and drops some. The sample contains tens of thousands of clones, 75% to 90% of which appear only once. Material for sequencing was peripheral blood. These receptors all stem from an elderly man with acute or convalescent COVID-19.

The rearrangement joins TRBV28 to TRBJ2-3; maybe TRBD1 (5 bases). Germline-derived CDR1 and CDR2 are MDHEN and SYDVKM. CDR3 length: 12 residues. This CDR3 is CAGATSTDTQYF. The DNA for the CDR3 is TGTGCAGGGGCTACTAGCACAGATACGCAGTATTTT.

The chain has TRBV5-4 and TRBJ2-3; 12 bases align to TRBD2. The CDR3 spans 15 residues. CDR1 is SGHNT and CDR2 is YYREEE in the germline V gene (reference sequence). Losses at the gene ends were 0 bases for V and 5 bases for J; bases not matched to a gene: 1. The CDR3 DNA reads TGTGCCAGCAGCTTGGCGGGACTAGCGGGAGATACGCAGTATTTT. As protein: CASSLAGLAGDTQYF.

Points on this clone: One junction end disagrees with the germline gene, perhaps due to a read error. V and J are TRBV6-5 and TRBJ1-1, with 9 bases aligning to TRBD1. The CDR3 length is 12 residues. Germline assignment: CDR1 MNHEY and CDR2 SVGAGI. The CDR3 sequence: CASSNGGTGRIF. CDR3 in DNA: TGTGCCAGCAGTAACGGAGGGACAGGGAGGATTTTT.

J is TRBJ1-4 and V is TRBV6-5; 7 bases fit TRBD1. V lost 6 bases, J lost 7 bases, and 8 bases stayed unmatched. The CDR3 runs 14 residues. The germline V gene has CDR1 MNHEY and CDR2 SVGAGI. CDR3: CASRTGNSREKLFF. In DNA form, the CDR3 reads TGTGCCAGCAGGACAGGGAATAGTCGTGAAAAACTGTTTTTT.

This chain connects TRBV28 to TRBJ1-2; D remains unclear. V gave up 4 bases and J gave up 2 bases, with 20 bases separating them. Germline CDR1 reads MDHEN; CDR2 reads SYDVKM. The CDR3 is made up of 17 amino acids. Here the CDR3 DNA reads TGTGCCAGCAGTTCCTACACGAGGGCGAACAGCAACTATGGCTACACCTTC. Amino acids: CASSSYTRANSNYGYTF.

DNA for the CDR3: TGCGCCAGCAGCACGTCGACAGTATCGAACACCGGGGAGCTGTTTTTT. Encoded protein: CASSTSTVSNTGELFF. The genes are TRBV5-1 and TRBJ2-2, with a weak D call TRBD1 (5 bases). This CDR3 spans 16 amino acids. The V end lost 4 bases, the J end lost 0 bases, and 13 bases lay between the germline ends. The germline V gene has CDR1 SGHRS and CDR2 YFSETQ.

The chain is built from TRBV6-2 or TRBV6-3 and TRBJ2-1; 11 positions match TRBD2. The CDR3 runs to 15 residues. The V segment lost 5 bases and the J segment 9 bases; nucleotides outside the gene matches: 9. Germline V CDR1 and CDR2: MNHEY, SVGEGT. The CDR3 region has the DNA TGTGCCAGCAGTAAAATTAGCGGGGGGGCCACTGAGCAGTTCTTC. Residues: CASSKISGGATEQFF.

The V gene is TRBV4-2, the J gene TRBJ2-3; a weak D match, TRBD2 (5 bases). The CDR3 has 15 residues. V was clipped by 0 bases and J by 0 bases, with 7 bases between them. Germline assignment: CDR1 LGHNA and CDR2 YNFKEQ. The CDR3 reads CASSQDVASTDTQYF. The CDR3 bases are TGTGCCAGCAGCCAAGATGTAGCGAGCACAGATACGCAGTATTTT.

This rearrangement joins TRBV2 to TRBJ1-5, with D tentatively TRBD1 (6 bases). The CDR3 covers 16 residues. Germline-derived CDR1 and CDR2 are SNHLY and FYNNEI. Trimming shortened V by 5 bases and J by 3 bases, and 17 bases separated the two germline ends. The chain's CDR3 is CASSPRGAGNNQPQHF. The DNA of the CDR3 is TGTGCCAGCAGTCCCCGGGGGGCGGGGAACAATCAGCCCCAGCATTTT.

The V gene is TRBV30, the J gene TRBJ1-6, with 9 bases identical to TRBD1. The CDR3 runs to 16 residues. V dropped 4 bases and J dropped 10; count of bases not matched to a gene: 14. Germline CDR1 is GTSNPN and CDR2 is SVGIG (reference sequence). The CDR3 reads CAWTTGQGRVGSPLHF. The CDR3 DNA sequence: TGTGCCTGGACCACGGGACAGGGACGGGTTGGATCACCCCTCCACTTT.

There are a few counts of this clone. The chain employs TRBV11-2 and TRBJ2-7; D gene unclear. This CDR3 contains 13 residues. Germline V gene sequence: CDR1 SGHAT, CDR2 FQNNGV. V shed 0 bases and J shed 7 bases, with 10 bases lying between them. In DNA, the CDR3 is TGTGCCAGCAGCTTAGATAGAGATCCGGAGCAGTACTTC. Protein sequence: CASSLDRDPEQYF.

The chain uses TRBV3-1 (or the pseudogene TRBV3-2) and TRBJ2-4; 9 bases map to TRBD2. This CDR3 comprises 17 residues. CDR1 is LGHDT and CDR2 is YNNKEL in the germline V gene (reference sequence). The trim removed 3 bases at V and 7 bases at J, leaving 13 bases unmatched. CDR3 sequence: CASSQETQGTSWNIQYF. The DNA of the CDR3 is TGTGCCAGCAGCCAGGAAACACAGGGGACTAGCTGGAACATTCAGTACTTC.

The chain employs TRBV27 and TRBJ1-2; TRBD1 matches at 7 bases. The V gene's germline CDR1 is MNHEY and CDR2 SMNVEV (reference sequence). Trimming removed 5 bases from V and 8 bases from J; junction bases left unmatched: 8. This CDR3 is built from 13 residues. The CDR3 DNA sequence: TGTGCCAGCAGTCCTACCCGGGACAGCGGCTACACCTTC. Translation: CASSPTRDSGYTF.

V usage is TRBV18 and J usage is TRBJ1-3, with D maybe TRBD1 (5 bases). Trimming shortened V by 3 bases and J by 0 bases, and 12 bases separated the two germline ends. Germline V gene sequence: CDR1 KGHSH, CDR2 LQKENI. The CDR3 runs to 16 residues. CDR3 DNA: TGTGCCAGCTCACCTGGAACAGGCCTCTCTGGAAACACCATATATTTT. Translation: CASSPGTGLSGNTIYF. The variable domain in full, completed from reference TRBV18 and TRBJ1-3, reads NAGVMQNPRHLVRRRGQEARLRCSPMKGHSHVYWYRQLPEEGLKFMVYLQKENIIDESGMPKERFSAEFPKEGPSILRIQQVVRGDSAAYFCASSPGTGLSGNTIYFGEGSWLTVV.

V and J are TRBV7-8 and TRBJ2-7; 8 nucleotides match TRBD1. In germline, CDR1 is SGHVS, CDR2 FQNEAQ. This CDR3 region has 19 residues. V gave up 6 bases and J gave up 0 bases; unmatched junction bases: 19. The CDR3 here is CASSSPGIQGVPSSYEQYF. In DNA form, the CDR3 reads TGTGCCAGCAGTTCACCGGGTATACAGGGGGTGCCCAGCTCCTACGAGCAGTACTTC.

The gene calls are TRBV27 and TRBJ1-5; perhaps TRBD1 as D (6 bases). V shed 2 bases and J shed 6 bases, with 23 bases lying between them. The CDR3 extends over 18 amino acids. Germline CDR1 reads MNHEY; CDR2 reads SMNVEV (reference sequence). The CDR3 reads CASSLTHRVYGNVQPQHF. Here the CDR3 DNA reads TGTGCCAGCAGTTTAACCCACAGGGTATATGGTAATGTTCAGCCCCAGCATTTT.

This rearrangement joins TRBV11-2 to TRBJ2-1, with 7 bases that match TRBD2. Germline V CDR1 and CDR2: SGHAT, FQNNGV. V was pared by 0 bases and J by 7 bases, with 9 bases of the junction left unmatched. This CDR3 spans 16 amino acids. The CDR3 DNA reads TGTGCCAGCAGCTTAGAATGGGCGGGGGTAAAGAATGAGCAGTTCTTC. As protein: CASSLEWAGVKNEQFF.

The chain joins TRBV18 to TRBJ2-2; TRBD2 matches 14 bases. V was pared by 3 bases and J by 7 bases, with 7 bases of the junction left unmatched. The germline V gene encodes CDR1 KGHSH and CDR2 LQKENI. This CDR3 has 17 amino acids. This CDR3 is CASSPRRLAGGNGELFF. CDR3 nucleotide sequence: TGTGCCAGCTCACCCCGCCGACTAGCGGGAGGGAACGGGGAGCTGTTTTTT.

This rearrangement joins TRBV6-5 to TRBJ2-5; D might be TRBD2 (6 bases). The germline V gene encodes CDR1 MNHEY and CDR2 SVGAGI. The CDR3 spans 15 residues. Trimming removed 5 bases at V and 4 bases at J, with 17 bases between. The CDR3 spells CASSRRDHTRETQYF. As DNA, the CDR3 is TGTGCCAGCAGTAGGCGGGATCACACTAGAGAGACCCAGTACTTC.

This chain uses TRBV7-2 with TRBJ1-1; D possibly corresponds to TRBD1 (5 bases). The V gene's germline CDR1 is SGHTA and CDR2 FQGNSA. Deletions cut 3 bases from V and 5 bases from J, with 10 bases between. The CDR3 has 13 amino acids. CDR3 amino acids: CASSFGGGTEAFF. The CDR3 DNA sequence: TGTGCCAGCAGCTTTGGGGGGGGGACTGAAGCTTTCTTT.

This chain's CDR3 is CASSSLSSGSPNEQFF. The CDR3 DNA reads TGTGCCAGCAGTTCCCTTTCTAGCGGGAGTCCTAATGAGCAGTTCTTC. This chain joins TRBV28 and TRBJ2-1, with TRBD2 matching over 10 bases. The junction had 10 bases not matched to a gene; V was cut back by 4 bases and J by 7 bases. CDR3 length equals 16 residues. Looked up from germline, CDR1 is MDHEN and CDR2 is SYDVKM.

The chain has TRBV29-1 and TRBJ2-3; D is possibly TRBD1 (6 bases). Per the germline V gene, CDR1 is SQVTM and CDR2 is ANQGSEA. Deletions cut 4 bases from V and 2 bases from J, with 13 bases between. This CDR3 comprises 14 residues. CDR3 region: CSVATGSDTDTQYF. DNA for the CDR3: TGCAGCGTTGCCACAGGGTCGGACACAGATACGCAGTATTTT.

The chain is built from TRBV6-4 and TRBJ2-1; 7 positions agree with TRBD1. Trimming cost V 4 bases and J 4 bases; bases outside gene matches: 13. The CDR3 has 17 amino acids. Looked up from germline, CDR1 is MRHNA and CDR2 is SNTAGT. In DNA form, the CDR3 reads TGTGCCAGCAGTGTCGACCCGACAGGGTTGAGTTACAATGAGCAGTTCTTC. As protein: CASSVDPTGLSYNEQFF.

The chain links TRBV6-4 to TRBJ2-1; 10 bases are a match to TRBD2. The trim removed 5 bases at V and 1 base at J, leaving 2 bases unmatched. CDR3 length: 15 residues. Per the germline V gene, CDR1 is MRHNA and CDR2 is SNTAGT. The CDR3 DNA reads as TGTGCCAGCAGTTCTAGCGGGAGTTCCTACAATGAGCAGTTCTTC. It codes for CASSSSGSSYNEQFF.

The gene calls are TRBV6-2 or TRBV6-3 and TRBJ2-2; D might be TRBD2 (5 bases). The ends were cut back, 2 bases at V and 6 bases at J, with 16 bases in the middle. This CDR3 spans 16 amino acids. The germline gives CDR1 MNHEY, CDR2 SVGEGT. The CDR3 spells CASSYEGLSLAGELFF. The CDR3 region has the DNA TGTGCCAGCAGTTACGAAGGACTCTCCCTTGCCGGGGAGCTGTTTTTT.

The chain carries TRBV28 and TRBJ1-2; 10 nucleotides match TRBD1. The V segment lost 6 bases and the J segment 7 bases; nucleotides outside the gene matches: 8. The CDR3 is made up of 14 amino acids. Germline values: CDR1 MDHEN, CDR2 SYDVKM. CDR3 in DNA: TGTGCCAGCAGGGGCGGACAGGGGGGTAGTGGCTACACCTTC. Amino acids: CASRGGQGGSGYTF.

This sequence joins TRBV5-1 and TRBJ2-3; 8 bases line up with TRBD2. V lost 2 bases and J lost 6; bases outside the gene matches: 8. CDR1 SGHRS and CDR2 YFSETQ come from the germline V gene. There are 15 residues in the CDR3. The CDR3 spells CASSFLAGTRDTQYF. As DNA, the CDR3 is TGCGCCAGCAGCTTTTTAGCGGGGACCAGGGATACGCAGTATTTT.

The chain joins TRBV6-2 or TRBV6-3 to TRBJ2-2, with D possibly being TRBD1 (7 bases). The germline V gene encodes CDR1 MNHEY and CDR2 SVGEGT. The CDR3 has 13 residues. The V and J ends lost 2 bases and 9 bases respectively, with 10 bases between them. The CDR3 nucleotides read TGTGCCAGCAGTTACGGAGGGGGCCGGGAGCTGTTTTTT. Encoded protein: CASSYGGGRELFF.

V gene TRBV2 combines with J gene TRBJ2-5; 8 bases match TRBD2. V shed 7 bases, J shed 4 bases, and the junction held 8 bases outside the gene matches. The CDR3 totals 14 residues. The germline gives CDR1 SNHLY, CDR2 FYNNEI. CDR3 protein: CASNPTGGLETQYF. CDR3 in DNA: TGTGCCAGCAATCCGACGGGGGGGTTAGAGACCCAGTACTTC.

The rearrangement joins TRBV7-9 to TRBJ1-6, with TRBD1 as a possible D gene (5 bases). The CDR3 contains 14 residues. Trimming left V 5 bases short and J 5 bases short, with 10 bases between. Germline loops: CDR1 SEHNR, CDR2 FQNEAQ (reference sequence). CDR3 protein: CASSRGADNSPLHF. The DNA of the CDR3 is TGTGCCAGCAGCCGTGGGGCGGATAATTCACCCCTCCACTTT.

This clone was seen a handful of times. The chain is built from TRBV2 and TRBJ1-5, with D perhaps TRBD1 (5 bases). V was clipped by 6 bases and J by 8 bases, with 17 bases between them. The CDR3 sequence is 14 residues long. The germline gives CDR1 SNHLY, CDR2 FYNNEI. The CDR3 region is CASSAQDNSEPQHF. The CDR3 bases are TGTGCCAGCAGCGCCCAGGACAATTCCGAGCCCCAGCATTTT.